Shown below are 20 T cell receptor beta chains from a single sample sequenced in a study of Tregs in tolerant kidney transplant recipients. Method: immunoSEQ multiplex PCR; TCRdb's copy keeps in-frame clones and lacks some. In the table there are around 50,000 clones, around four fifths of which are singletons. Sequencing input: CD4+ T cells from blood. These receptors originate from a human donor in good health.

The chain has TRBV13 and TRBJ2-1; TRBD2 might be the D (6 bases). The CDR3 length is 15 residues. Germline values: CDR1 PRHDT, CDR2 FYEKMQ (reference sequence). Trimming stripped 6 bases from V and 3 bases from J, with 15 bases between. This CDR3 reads CASSATGLGYNEQFF. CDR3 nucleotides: TGTGCCAGCAGTGCAACGGGACTCGGCTACAATGAGCAGTTCTTC.

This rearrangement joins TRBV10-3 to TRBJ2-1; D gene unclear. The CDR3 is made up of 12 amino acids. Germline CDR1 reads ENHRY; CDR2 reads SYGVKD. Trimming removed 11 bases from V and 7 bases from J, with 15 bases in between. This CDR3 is CAACCRYNEQFF. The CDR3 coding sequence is TGTGCCGCCTGCTGCCGTTATAATGAGCAGTTCTTC.

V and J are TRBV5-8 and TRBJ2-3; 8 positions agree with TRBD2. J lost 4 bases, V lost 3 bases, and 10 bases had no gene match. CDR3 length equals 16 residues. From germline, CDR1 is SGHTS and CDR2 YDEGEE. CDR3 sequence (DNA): TGTGCCAGCAGCTCGGGGCCAGGGCGGGGGGCAGATACGCAGTATTTT. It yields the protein CASSSGPGRGADTQYF.

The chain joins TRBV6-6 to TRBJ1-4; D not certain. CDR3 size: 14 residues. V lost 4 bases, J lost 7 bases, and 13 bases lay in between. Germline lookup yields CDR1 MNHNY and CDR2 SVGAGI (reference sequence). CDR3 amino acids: CASSLGRIGEKLFF. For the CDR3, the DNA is TGTGCCAGCAGTTTAGGGAGGATCGGTGAAAAACTGTTTTTT.

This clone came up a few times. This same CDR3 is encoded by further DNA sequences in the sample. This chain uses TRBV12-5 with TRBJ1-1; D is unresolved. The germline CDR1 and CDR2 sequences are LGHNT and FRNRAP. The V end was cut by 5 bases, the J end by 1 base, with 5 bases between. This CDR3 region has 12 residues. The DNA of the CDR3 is TGTGCTAGTGGTCGGAGGAACACTGAAGCTTTCTTT. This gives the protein CASGRRNTEAFF.

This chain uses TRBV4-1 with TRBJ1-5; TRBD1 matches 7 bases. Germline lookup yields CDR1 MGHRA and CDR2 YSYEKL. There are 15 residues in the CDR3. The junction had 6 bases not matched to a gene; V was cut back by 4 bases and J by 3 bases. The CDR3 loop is CASSLVDRDNQPQHF. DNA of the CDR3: TGCGCCAGCAGCCTCGTAGACAGGGACAATCAGCCCCAGCATTTT.

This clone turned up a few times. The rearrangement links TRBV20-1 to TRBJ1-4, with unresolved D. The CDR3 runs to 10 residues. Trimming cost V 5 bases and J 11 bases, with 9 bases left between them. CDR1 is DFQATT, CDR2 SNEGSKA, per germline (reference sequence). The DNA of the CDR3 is TGCAGTGCTTTTGAGGAGAAACTGTTTTTT. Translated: CSAFEEKLFF.

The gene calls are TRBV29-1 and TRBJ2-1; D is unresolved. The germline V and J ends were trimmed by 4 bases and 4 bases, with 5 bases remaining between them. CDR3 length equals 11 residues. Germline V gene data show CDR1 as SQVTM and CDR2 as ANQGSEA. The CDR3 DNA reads TGCAGCGTTGGTGGATACAATGAGCAGTTCTTC. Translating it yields CSVGGYNEQFF.

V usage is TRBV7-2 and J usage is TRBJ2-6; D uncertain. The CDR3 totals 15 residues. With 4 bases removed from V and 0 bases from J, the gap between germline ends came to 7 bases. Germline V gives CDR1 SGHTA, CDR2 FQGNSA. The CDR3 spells CASSWVSSGANVLTF. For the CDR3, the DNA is TGTGCCAGCAGCTGGGTCAGCTCTGGGGCCAACGTCCTGACTTTC.

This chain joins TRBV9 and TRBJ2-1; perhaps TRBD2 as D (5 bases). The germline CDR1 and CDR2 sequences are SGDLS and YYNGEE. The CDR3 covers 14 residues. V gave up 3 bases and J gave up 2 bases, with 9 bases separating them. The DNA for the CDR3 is TGTGCCAGCAGCGCGTCCGGGACCTACAATGAGCAGTTCTTC. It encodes CASSASGTYNEQFF.

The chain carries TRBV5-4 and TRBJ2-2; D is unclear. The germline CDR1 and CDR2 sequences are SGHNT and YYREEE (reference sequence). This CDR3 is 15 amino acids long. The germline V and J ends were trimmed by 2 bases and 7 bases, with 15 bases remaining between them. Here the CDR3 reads CASSFIGTGSGELFF. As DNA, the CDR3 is TGTGCCAGCAGCTTTATCGGAACCGGCAGCGGGGAGCTGTTTTTT.

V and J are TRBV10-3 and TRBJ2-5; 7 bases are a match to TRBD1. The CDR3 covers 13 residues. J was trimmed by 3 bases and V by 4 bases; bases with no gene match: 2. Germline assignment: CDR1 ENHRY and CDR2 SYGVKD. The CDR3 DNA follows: TGTGCCATCAGTGGACAGGGAGAAGAGACCCAGTACTTC. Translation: CAISGQGEETQYF.

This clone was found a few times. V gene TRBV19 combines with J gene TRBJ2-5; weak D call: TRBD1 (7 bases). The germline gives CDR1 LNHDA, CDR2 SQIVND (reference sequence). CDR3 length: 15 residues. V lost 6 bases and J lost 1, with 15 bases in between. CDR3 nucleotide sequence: TGTGCCAGTAGCCGGGGGACAGACCTCCAAGAGACCCAGTACTTC. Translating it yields CASSRGTDLQETQYF. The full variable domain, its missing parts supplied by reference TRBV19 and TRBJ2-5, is DGGITQSPKYLFRKEGQNVTLSCEQNLNHDAMYWYRQDPGQGLRLIYYSQIVNDFQKGDIAEGYSVSREKKESFPLTVTSAQKNPTAFYLCASSRGTDLQETQYFGPGTRLLVL.

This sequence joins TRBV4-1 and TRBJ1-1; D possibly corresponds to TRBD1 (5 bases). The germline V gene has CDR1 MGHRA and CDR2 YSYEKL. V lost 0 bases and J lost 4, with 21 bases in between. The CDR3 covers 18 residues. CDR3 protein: CASSQERRLSRGGTEAFF. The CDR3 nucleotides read TGCGCCAGCAGCCAAGAGAGGAGGCTAAGCCGGGGGGGCACTGAAGCTTTCTTT.

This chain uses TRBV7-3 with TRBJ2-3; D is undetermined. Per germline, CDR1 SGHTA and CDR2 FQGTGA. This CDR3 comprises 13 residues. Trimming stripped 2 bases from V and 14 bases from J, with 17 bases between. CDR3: CASSLGHPGPLYF. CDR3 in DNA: TGTGCCAGCAGCTTAGGGCACCCGGGCCCCCTGTATTTT.

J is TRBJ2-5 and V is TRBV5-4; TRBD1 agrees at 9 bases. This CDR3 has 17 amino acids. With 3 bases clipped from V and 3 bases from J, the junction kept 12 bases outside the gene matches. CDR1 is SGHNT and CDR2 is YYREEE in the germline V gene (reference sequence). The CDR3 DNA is TGTGCCAGCAGCTCGGGACAGGGTAGACGCAAAGAAGAGACCCAGTACTTC. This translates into CASSSGQGRRKEETQYF. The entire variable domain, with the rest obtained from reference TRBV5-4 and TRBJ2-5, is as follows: ETGVTQSPTHLIKTRGQQVTLRCSSQSGHNTVSWYQQALGQGPQFIFQYYREEENGRGNFPPRFSGLQFPNYSSELNVNALELDDSALYLCASSSGQGRRKEETQYFGPGTRLLVL.

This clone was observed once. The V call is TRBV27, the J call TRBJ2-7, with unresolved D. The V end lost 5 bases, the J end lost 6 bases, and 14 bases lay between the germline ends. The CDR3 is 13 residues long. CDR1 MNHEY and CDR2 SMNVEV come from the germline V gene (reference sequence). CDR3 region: CASSLEYWGEQYF. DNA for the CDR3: TGTGCCAGCAGTCTAGAATATTGGGGCGAGCAGTACTTC.

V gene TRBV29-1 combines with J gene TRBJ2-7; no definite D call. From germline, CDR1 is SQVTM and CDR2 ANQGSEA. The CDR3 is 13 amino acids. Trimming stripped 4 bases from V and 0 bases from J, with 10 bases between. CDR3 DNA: TGCAGCGTTGTCGTATGGAGCTCCTACGAGCAGTACTTC. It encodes CSVVVWSSYEQYF.

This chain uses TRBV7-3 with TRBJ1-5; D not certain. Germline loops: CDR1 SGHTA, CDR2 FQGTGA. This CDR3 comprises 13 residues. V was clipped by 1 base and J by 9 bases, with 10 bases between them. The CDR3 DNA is TGTGCCAGCAGCTTAAGTGAGGGCACGCCCCAGCATTTT. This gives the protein CASSLSEGTPQHF.

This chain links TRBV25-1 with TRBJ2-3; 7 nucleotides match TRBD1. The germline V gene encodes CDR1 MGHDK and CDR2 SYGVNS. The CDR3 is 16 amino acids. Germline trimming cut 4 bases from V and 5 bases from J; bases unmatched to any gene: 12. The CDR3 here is CASSGPTGLVGDTQYF. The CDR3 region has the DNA TGTGCCAGCAGTGGCCCGACAGGGTTGGTTGGAGATACGCAGTATTTT.